This is a list of T cell receptor beta chains from one sample in a study of Ad26.COV2.S vaccination and SARS-CoV-2 variants. Libraries were prepared by immunoSEQ multiplex PCR; TCRdb keeps only in-frame clonotypes and omits some of them. Of about 390,000 clones listed, roughly 90% are singletons. The sample consisted of peripheral blood, taken in a trial of Ad26.COV2.S vaccine versus placebo. These receptors were collected from a person aged 18-60 years who received the Ad26.COV2.S COVID-19 vaccine or a placebo. Both conserved end residues are part of each CDR3. The D gene is left open where the match is weak. For some rows the clone size is stated as once, few or many, or as a class when expanded; others skip it.

clone_size d_call j_call v_call cdr3_aa cdr3_nt
. . TRBJ2-5 TRBV11-2 CASSRNTGAWTQYF TGTGCCAGCAGCCGAAATACAGGTGCCTGGACCCAGTACTTC
. TRBD1 TRBJ2-7 TRBV11-3 CASSPRPGTGIYEQYF TGTGCCAGCAGCCCGCGGCCTGGGACAGGGATCTACGAGCAGTACTTC
. . TRBJ1-6 TRBV5-5 CASSLEPAYNSPLHF TGTGCCAGCAGCTTGGAGCCAGCTTATAATTCACCCCTCCACTTT
. . TRBJ1-3 TRBV6-5 CASSFGAINSGNTIYF TGTGCCAGCAGTTTCGGGGCAATCAACTCTGGAAACACCATATATTTT
. . TRBJ2-5 TRBV30 CAWSVGTLLGETQYF TGTGCCTGGAGTGTAGGTACCCTCCTGGGGGAGACCCAGTACTTC
. . TRBJ2-3 TRBV6-2/TRBV6-3 CASSYREVTDTQYF TGTGCCAGCAGTTACAGGGAGGTCACAGATACGCAGTATTTT
once TRBD2 TRBJ2-3 TRBV30 CAWPPPGLAGGGSADTQYF TGTGCCTGGCCTCCGCCGGGACTAGCGGGGGGCGGGTCCGCAGATACGCAGTATTTT
. TRBD2 TRBJ2-3 TRBV2 CASMWGGGAGDTQYF TGTGCCAGCATGTGGGGCGGGGGGGCCGGAGATACGCAGTATTTT
. TRBD1 TRBJ2-7 TRBV18 CASSPGDRGSEQYF TGTGCCAGCTCACCTGGGGACAGGGGATCCGAGCAGTACTTC
. . TRBJ2-7 TRBV11-2 CASSSFRAHNYEQYF TGTGCCAGCAGCTCCTTTCGGGCGCATAACTACGAGCAGTACTTC
. . TRBJ2-1 TRBV10-1 CASSERVLGKQFF TGCGCCAGCAGTGAGAGGGTGTTGGGGAAGCAGTTCTTC
. . TRBJ1-3 TRBV29-1 CSVELVRVEGNTIYF TGCAGCGTTGAGTTGGTCAGGGTGGAAGGAAACACCATATATTTT
. . TRBJ2-7 TRBV7-2 CASSPHSYEQYF TGTGCCAGCAGCCCCCACTCCTACGAGCAGTACTTC
. . TRBJ1-2 TRBV30 CAWSVGGGNYGYTF TGTGCCTGGAGTGTCGGCGGGGGGAACTATGGCTACACCTTC
few . TRBJ2-7 TRBV6-5 CATSPRGDKQYF TGTGCCACCTCCCCCAGGGGAGATAAGCAGTACTTC
. TRBD2 TRBJ2-7 TRBV7-6 CASSPLPPGGGRYEQYF TGTGCCAGCAGCCCCCTACCCCCGGGCGGGGGAAGGTACGAGCAGTACTTC
. . TRBJ2-4 TRBV6-6 CASRQVAKNIQYF TGTGCCAGCAGGCAAGTAGCCAAAAACATTCAGTACTTC
. . TRBJ2-7 TRBV15 CATSRDFVYEQYF TGTGCCACCAGCAGAGACTTTGTCTACGAGCAGTACTTC
. . TRBJ1-5 TRBV6-5 CASGEYQPQHF TGTGCCTCGGGGGAGTATCAGCCCCAGCATTTT
few TRBD1 TRBJ1-1 TRBV19 CASSLQGVLSEAFF TGTGCCAGTAGTCTCCAGGGGGTACTTTCTGAAGCTTTCTTT
few . TRBJ2-5 TRBV12-3/TRBV12-4 CASSFGETQYF TGTGCCAGCAGTTTTGGAGAGACCCAGTACTTC
. . TRBJ2-5 TRBV7-6 CASSSSDRQVGTQYF TGTGCCAGCAGCTCCTCCGACAGGCAGGTGGGGACCCAGTACTTC
once . TRBJ1-1 TRBV20-1 CSASGDMNTEAFF TGCAGTGCTAGTGGAGATATGAACACTGAAGCTTTCTTT
. . TRBJ1-1 TRBV19 CASSIAGRKNTEAFF TGTGCCAGTAGTATAGCCGGACGGAAGAACACTGAAGCTTTCTTT
. . TRBJ2-5 TRBV6-2/TRBV6-3 CASSRFRAQYF TGTGCCAGCAGCCGGTTCAGGGCCCAGTACTTC
. TRBD2 TRBJ2-1 TRBV18 CASSPLSGGAGNEQFF TGTGCCAGCTCACCACTAAGCGGGGGGGCCGGTAATGAGCAGTTCTTC
. . TRBJ2-6 TRBV6-1 CASSDPYRWGTGANVLTF TGTGCCAGCAGTGACCCATATCGATGGGGGACTGGGGCCAACGTCCTGACTTTC
. TRBD2 TRBJ2-3 TRBV4-3 CASSLGTKAGGTADTQYF TGCGCCAGCAGCCTCGGAACTAAAGCGGGGGGGACCGCAGATACGCAGTATTTT
. TRBD2 TRBJ2-1 TRBV6-5 CASSWTSGSYNEQFF TGTGCCAGCAGTTGGACTAGCGGGTCCTACAATGAGCAGTTCTTC
. TRBD2 TRBJ2-3 TRBV6-2/TRBV6-3 CASSSRTSGSTDTQYF TGTGCCAGCAGCTCCCGGACTAGCGGCAGCACAGATACGCAGTATTTT
many . TRBJ1-2 TRBV19 CASQGRGGYTF TGTGCCAGCCAGGGCCGGGGTGGCTACACCTTC
. . TRBJ2-3 TRBV6-5 CANLPLVPDTQYF TGTGCCAACCTACCCCTAGTGCCAGATACGCAGTATTTT
once TRBD1 TRBJ1-4 TRBV29-1 CSVTDRFGEKLFF TGCAGCGTGACGGACAGGTTTGGCGAAAAACTGTTTTTT
. . TRBJ2-3 TRBV14 CASSQLRRTSTDTQYF TGTGCCAGCAGCCAACTACGGAGAACTAGCACAGATACGCAGTATTTT
. TRBD1 TRBJ2-2 TRBV24-1 CATRATGTGRAGELFF TGTGCCACCAGAGCTACCGGGACAGGGAGGGCCGGGGAGCTGTTTTTT
once . TRBJ2-1 TRBV5-1 CASSLGSGWGDEQFF TGCGCCAGCAGCTTGGGGTCAGGGTGGGGCGATGAGCAGTTCTTC
. TRBD2 TRBJ2-7 TRBV9 CASSVDILGGIYEQYF TGTGCCAGCAGCGTAGATATTTTGGGAGGGATCTACGAGCAGTACTTC
once . TRBJ1-1 TRBV29-1 CSADRDTRDNTEAFF TGCAGCGCCGACCGGGACACAAGGGACAACACTGAAGCTTTCTTT
. . TRBJ1-4 TRBV27 CASSLTGWYEKLFF TGTGCCAGCAGTCTCACAGGGTGGTATGAAAAACTGTTTTTT
. TRBD1 TRBJ1-2 TRBV12-5 CASGLVTGGYGYTF TGTGCTAGTGGTTTGGTCACAGGGGGGTATGGCTACACCTTC
. . TRBJ2-3 TRBV28 CASSLGIITDTQYF TGTGCCAGCAGTCTAGGGATTATCACAGATACGCAGTATTTT
. . TRBJ2-7 TRBV6-2/TRBV6-3 CASSYARVYEQYF TGTGCCAGCAGTTACGCCAGGGTCTACGAGCAGTACTTC
once . TRBJ2-3 TRBV6-1 CASSERGAADTQYF TGTGCCAGCAGTGAACGGGGGGCCGCAGATACGCAGTATTTT
. . TRBJ2-1 TRBV4-3 CASSQDKGTRSYPPYNEQFF TGCGCCAGCAGCCAAGATAAGGGAACCAGGAGTTACCCCCCTTACAATGAGCAGTTCTTC
. TRBD1 TRBJ2-6 TRBV27 CASSSRDRAGANVLTF TGTGCCAGCAGTTCCCGGGACAGGGCTGGGGCCAACGTCCTGACTTTC
. . TRBJ2-2 TRBV3-1/TRBV3-2 CASSSGAGTGELFF TGTGCCAGCAGTTCCGGGGCTGGCACCGGGGAGCTGTTTTTT
. TRBD2 TRBJ2-7 TRBV6-2/TRBV6-3 CASSYPGLAVYEQYF TGTGCCAGCAGTTATCCGGGACTAGCGGTTTATGAGCAGTACTTC
few . TRBJ2-7 TRBV19 CASSREVGTAKQYF TGTGCCAGTAGTCGGGAGGTTGGGACAGCCAAGCAGTACTTC
. . TRBJ1-6 TRBV6-1 CASSEAASDSPLHF TGTGCCAGCAGTGAAGCCGCAAGTGATTCACCCCTCCACTTT
few . TRBJ2-7 TRBV7-9 CASSLEDTPSYEQYF TGTGCCAGCAGCTTAGAGGACACCCCATCCTACGAGCAGTACTTC
once TRBD1 TRBJ1-1 TRBV30 CACDRGANTEAFF TGTGCCTGCGACAGGGGGGCAAACACTGAAGCTTTCTTT
. . TRBJ1-1 TRBV3-1/TRBV3-2 CASSRPFGITEAFF TGTGCCAGCAGCCGCCCTTTTGGGATCACTGAAGCTTTCTTT
. . TRBJ1-5 TRBV6-5 CASSYSGQYSNQPQHF TGTGCCAGCAGTTACTCTGGGCAGTATAGCAATCAGCCCCAGCATTTT
. . TRBJ2-5 TRBV18 CASSPSGARETQYF TGTGCCAGCTCACCATCAGGGGCGCGGGAGACCCAGTACTTC
. . TRBJ1-4 TRBV27 CASSLNWGTNEKLFF TGTGCCAGCAGTTTGAATTGGGGAACTAATGAAAAACTGTTTTTT